This T cell receptor (beta chain) is from a study of blood T cells in healthy people across ages. Turning to the study itself: Per every two T cells, about one barcoded beta molecule was captured by template switching.

A second PCR of about 6 to 11 cycles used a sample-barcoded 5' primer and a J-beta primer mix. MiXCR, run by TCRdb on the 5' RACE reads, gives a single entry per CDR3 protein. This sample has about 940,000 distinct CDR3 sequences; about 44% occur once, and the top ten carry around an eighth. Germline CDR1 reads GTSNPN; CDR2 reads SVGIG (reference sequence). CDR3 length: 15 residues. In the case of this clonotype: One end of the junction is discordant with germline, which a read error may explain.

This TCR was sampled from a man aged 30 to 45 in good health. The chain combines TRBV30 with TRBJ2-2; the D gene is possibly TRBD2 (7 bases). The source material was blood. The CDR3 region is CAWSVGGANTGELFF. The CDR3 coding sequence is TGTGCCTGGAGTGTAGGGGGGGCCAACACCGGGGAGTTGTTTTTT.